Described below is a single T cell receptor beta chain sequence and its context. In the authors' methods: Counts of nucleated cells, estimated from reference gene primer amplification, were obtained. TCRdb keeps only in-frame clones here, not all; method: immunoSEQ multiplex PCR. The V and J calls and the clone size are those of that table, but D and trimming were determined from the DNA. The sample has about 300,000 clones, 70% to 90% seen once; the top ten hold roughly 2.2%. For recovered donors of Cohort 3, there were two negative PCRs, clearance, or symptom resolution. Trimming took 1 base from V and 5 from J; bases not matched to a gene: 8. The CDR3 loop spans 17 amino acids. Germline values: CDR1 MGHRA, CDR2 YSYEKL. This sample stems from a study of blood T cell repertoires in COVID-19. Overall study: Samples of COVID-19 (acute and convalescent) were obtained from the United States, Italy and Spain. Sources were T cells, B-cell-depleted T cells, or PBMCs; the material itself was cDNA or gDNA.

The sequence was obtained from a man between 25 and 39 years old who had recovered from COVID-19. The sequenced material came from PBMCs or T cells enriched from blood (not recorded which). V usage is TRBV4-1 and J usage is TRBJ2-2, with 9 bases lining up with TRBD2. The CDR3 sequence is CASSQVPVLAGTGELFF. The CDR3 DNA follows: TGCGCCAGCAGCCAAGTCCCGGTGCTAGCGGGAACCGGGGAGCTGTTTTTT.